These 20 T cell receptor beta chains came from one sample sequenced in a study of blood T cell repertoires in COVID-19. Profiling relied on immunoSEQ multiplex PCR, and the TCRdb table lists in-frame clones only, not all of them. The profile shows 15,000 to 20,000 clones, around 88% of them singletons. Sequencing was performed on peripheral blood. These receptors all come from a human donor in a cohort sampled during active COVID-19.

The chain employs TRBV6-2 or TRBV6-3 and TRBJ1-5; 11 positions agree with TRBD1. The V segment lost 2 bases and the J segment 0 bases; nucleotides outside the gene matches: 6. CDR3 length: 18 amino acids. Germline V lookup: CDR1 MNHEY, CDR2 SVGEGT. CDR3 nucleotides: TGTGCCAGCAGTTACCGTCCCGGGACAGGGGGTAGCAATCAGCCCCAGCATTTT. Its protein is CASSYRPGTGGSNQPQHF.

The chain uses TRBV21-1 and TRBJ2-7; the table's TRBD1 call for D was not verified on the DNA. TRBV21-1 counts as a pseudogene. CDR3 size: 16 residues. This chain's CDR3 is CASSKYGLAGTYEQYF. CDR3 bases: TGTGCCAGCAGCAAATATGGGTTGGCAGGAACCTACGAGCAGTACTTC.

The chain combines TRBV2 with TRBJ1-5; D uncertain. Germline loops: CDR1 SNHLY, CDR2 FYNNEI. The CDR3 is made up of 13 amino acids. Trimming removed 9 bases at V and 0 bases at J, with 9 bases between. CDR3 region: CASGGVSNQPQHF. Written as DNA, the CDR3 is TGTGCCAGTGGCGGGGTTAGCAATCAGCCCCAGCATTTT.

The chain links TRBV25-1 to TRBJ2-1; 14 bases fit TRBD2. The CDR3 is 16 amino acids. J lost 4 bases, V lost 4 bases, and 3 bases had no gene match. Germline values: CDR1 MGHDK, CDR2 SYGVNS. This CDR3 reads CASSARLAGGYNEQFF. CDR3 sequence (DNA): TGTGCCAGCAGTGCCAGACTAGCGGGGGGGTACAATGAGCAGTTCTTC.

The rearrangement links TRBV28 to TRBJ1-1; 9 nucleotides match TRBD1. CDR1 is MDHEN, CDR2 SYDVKM, per germline. Trimming took 2 bases from V and 6 from J; bases not matched to a gene: 4. The CDR3 consists of 14 residues. CDR3 in amino acids: CASSLTGGSAEAFF. CDR3 sequence (DNA): TGTGCCAGCAGTTTAACAGGGGGCAGCGCTGAAGCTTTCTTT.

This rearrangement joins TRBV7-3 to TRBJ2-1; D is possibly TRBD2 (5 bases). Germline V CDR1 and CDR2: SGHTA, FQGTGA. This CDR3 has 15 residues. Trimming stripped 6 bases from V and 2 bases from J, with 14 bases between. CDR3 amino acids: CASRDAGSPYNEQFF. Here the CDR3 DNA reads TGTGCCAGCAGGGATGCGGGCAGTCCCTACAATGAGCAGTTCTTC.

This chain joins TRBV7-2 and TRBJ2-7; 7 nucleotides agree with TRBD2. The CDR3 totals 13 residues. Trimming removed 0 bases from V and 7 bases from J; junction bases left unmatched: 3. CDR1 and CDR2 from the germline V gene are SGHTA and FQGNSA. In DNA, the CDR3 is TGTGCCAGCAGCTTAGCGGGAGGGAGAGAGCAGTACTTC. It encodes CASSLAGGREQYF.

The chain has TRBV7-6 and TRBJ1-2; 7 nucleotides align to TRBD1. The length of the CDR3 is 13 residues. Unmatched junction bases numbered 6, after V lost 4 bases and J lost 7 bases. Germline lookup yields CDR1 SGHVS and CDR2 FNYEAQ. The CDR3 bases are TGTGCCAGCAGCTACAGGGGCGCGGGTGGCTACACCTTC. The encoded protein is CASSYRGAGGYTF.

This chain uses TRBV6-5 with TRBJ2-5; TRBD1 matches at 8 bases. Per the germline V gene, CDR1 is MNHEY and CDR2 is SVGAGI. V lost 6 bases, J lost 7 bases, and 4 bases stayed unmatched. The CDR3 contains 12 residues. CDR3 DNA sequence: TGTGCCAGCAGGCACACAGGGGGGACCCAGTACTTC. Translation: CASRHTGGTQYF.

The genes are TRBV5-4 and TRBJ2-5; D perhaps matches TRBD1 (6 bases). The length of the CDR3 is 14 residues. The V and J ends lost 3 bases and 14 bases respectively, with 23 bases between them. Germline lookup yields CDR1 SGHNT and CDR2 YYREEE (reference sequence). Here the CDR3 reads CASSSPGFGGQRYF. The CDR3 bases are TGTGCCAGCAGCTCGCCCGGTTTCGGCGGACAGCGTTACTTC.

The rearrangement joins TRBV5-1 to TRBJ1-6; no clear D. The germline gives CDR1 SGHRS, CDR2 YFSETQ. V dropped 0 bases and J dropped 6 bases, with 7 bases sitting between them. This CDR3 region has 14 residues. This chain's CDR3 is CASSLAQPNSPLHF. The CDR3 DNA reads as TGCGCCAGCAGCTTGGCACAGCCTAATTCACCCCTCCACTTT.

The chain combines TRBV7-2 with TRBJ2-1; maybe TRBD2 (7 bases). Trimming pared 2 bases from V and 7 bases from J, leaving 21 bases between. There are 17 residues in the CDR3. Germline V CDR1 and CDR2: SGHTA, FQGNSA. Here the CDR3 reads CASSLLGGAGQGNEQFF. Written as DNA, the CDR3 is TGTGCCAGCAGCTTATTAGGGGGGGCGGGACAAGGGAATGAGCAGTTCTTC.

The chain carries TRBV5-1 and TRBJ2-5; tentative D call: TRBD2 (5 bases). V dropped 1 base and J dropped 5 bases, with 15 bases sitting between them. CDR1 and CDR2 (germline): SGHRS, YFSETQ. This CDR3 has 15 residues. This CDR3 reads CASSLLGFRGETQYF. The CDR3 DNA sequence: TGCGCCAGCAGCTTGCTGGGGTTTCGAGGGGAGACCCAGTACTTC.

The genes are TRBV18 and TRBJ2-7, with TRBD1 matching 9 bases. CDR3 size: 15 residues. CDR1 KGHSH and CDR2 LQKENI come from the germline V gene. V dropped 3 bases and J dropped 2; count of bases not matched to a gene: 5. CDR3 loop: CASSPGTGNPYEQYF. As DNA, the CDR3 is TGTGCCAGCTCACCTGGGACAGGGAACCCCTACGAGCAGTACTTC.

The table lists this clone with a count of one. The rearrangement joins TRBV5-6 to TRBJ1-1; D unresolved. CDR1 and CDR2 from the germline V gene are SGHDT and YYEEEE. The CDR3 contains 13 residues. The V end lost 4 bases, the J end lost 5 bases, and 12 bases lay between the germline ends. The CDR3 DNA follows: TGTGCCAGCAGCAAATCGGAGGGAACTGAAGCTTTCTTT. It translates to CASSKSEGTEAFF.

The genes are TRBV12-5 and TRBJ2-3; 7 bases line up with TRBD2. The trim removed 4 bases at V and 5 bases at J, leaving 3 bases unmatched. CDR3 length: 13 amino acids. Germline V lookup: CDR1 LGHNT, CDR2 FRNRAP. CDR3 DNA sequence: TGTGCTAGTGGTTGGGCTAGCGGAGATACGCAGTATTTT. Its protein product is CASGWASGDTQYF.

The V call is TRBV10-3, the J call TRBJ2-1; 15 bases match TRBD2. V shed 10 bases, J shed 6 bases, and the junction held 13 bases outside the gene matches. CDR3 length equals 17 residues. Germline lookup yields CDR1 ENHRY and CDR2 SYGVKD. The CDR3 nucleotides are TGTGCCACCGAGGGGACTAGCGGGAGGCCAATCCCCAATGAGCAGTTCTTC. Amino acid sequence: CATEGTSGRPIPNEQFF.

The CDR3: CASSLGSGGLRSYNEQFF. DNA for the CDR3: TGTGCCAGCAGCTTAGGGAGCGGTGGACTGAGATCCTACAATGAGCAGTTCTTC. The chain joins TRBV13 to TRBJ2-1, with D maybe TRBD2 (5 bases). The CDR3 is 18 residues long. Germline CDR1 is PRHDT and CDR2 is FYEKMQ (reference sequence). V lost 0 bases and J lost 1, with 16 bases in between.

In its sample, this clone was seen once. The chain combines TRBV6-2 or TRBV6-3 with TRBJ2-7, with a tentative D call TRBD1 (5 bases). Per germline, CDR1 MNHEY and CDR2 SVGEGT. V was pared by 2 bases and J by 11 bases, with 25 bases between. The CDR3 sequence is 16 residues long. CDR3 in amino acids: CASSYPTQDAESLKYF. Written as DNA, the CDR3 is TGTGCCAGCAGTTACCCAACACAGGACGCTGAGAGTCTGAAGTACTTC.

CDR3 coding DNA: TGTGCCAGCAGTCTATCGGCGGGGGGCAACACAGATACGCAGTATTTT. This translates into CASSLSAGGNTDTQYF. This rearrangement joins TRBV7-7 to TRBJ2-3; TRBD2 matches 8 bases. The germline gives CDR1 SSHAT, CDR2 FNYEAQ (reference sequence). The CDR3 has 16 amino acids. Trimming removed 6 bases from V and 2 bases from J; junction bases left unmatched: 10.